This T cell receptor beta chain is from a study of T cell changes during pregnancy in multiple sclerosis. Using immunoSEQ multiplex PCR, the repertoire was profiled, and TCRdb retains in-frame clones only, with some absent. In the table there are roughly 30,000 clones, roughly 84% of which are singletons. Germline-derived CDR1 and CDR2 are SNHLY and FYNNEI. V was pared by 10 bases and J by 6 bases, with 12 bases of the junction left unmatched. The CDR3 extends over 14 amino acids. This sequence was found in a female donor with multiple sclerosis, enrolled in a pregnancy study. Source: CD8+ T cells from peripheral blood mononuclear cells, taken after pregnancy. V and J are TRBV2 and TRBJ2-7; 10 nucleotides agree with TRBD2. CDR3 loop: CAILRGLATLEQYF. The CDR3, as DNA: TGTGCCATCCTCCGGGGACTAGCGACGCTCGAGCAGTACTTC.